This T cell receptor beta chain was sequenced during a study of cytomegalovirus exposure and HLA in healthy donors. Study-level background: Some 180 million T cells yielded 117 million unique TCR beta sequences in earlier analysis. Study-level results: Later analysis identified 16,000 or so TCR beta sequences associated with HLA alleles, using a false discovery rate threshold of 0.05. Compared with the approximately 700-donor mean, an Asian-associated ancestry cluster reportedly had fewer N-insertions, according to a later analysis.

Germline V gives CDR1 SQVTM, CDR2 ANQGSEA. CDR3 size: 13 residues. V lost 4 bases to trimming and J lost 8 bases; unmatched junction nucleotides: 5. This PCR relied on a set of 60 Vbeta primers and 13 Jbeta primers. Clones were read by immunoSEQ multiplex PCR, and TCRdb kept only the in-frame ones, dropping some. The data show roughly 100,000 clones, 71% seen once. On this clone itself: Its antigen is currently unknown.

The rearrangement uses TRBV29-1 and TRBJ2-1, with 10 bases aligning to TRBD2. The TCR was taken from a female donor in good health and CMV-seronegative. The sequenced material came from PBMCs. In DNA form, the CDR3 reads TGCAGCGTTGGGGCTAGCGGGAGAGATGAGCAGTTCTTC. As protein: CSVGASGRDEQFF.